Listed below are T cell receptor beta chains from one sample, sequenced in a study of cytomegalovirus exposure and HLA in healthy donors. Generated by immunoSEQ multiplex PCR, the TCRdb table keeps only in-frame clones and is missing some. Of 60,000 to 95,000 clones detected, less than 80% appear once; the ten largest clones hold over 7%. Source material: PBMCs. The receptors originated from a middle-aged woman in good health and CMV-seropositive. The CDR3 runs from the conserved cysteine through the conserved F or W. The order of the fields is clone size, J gene, D gene, V gene, CDR3 protein, CDR3 DNA. The D gene is left open where the match is weak. Where a row states a size, it is once, few, many or the class of an expanded clone; other rows omit it.

abundance: few; j_gene: TRBJ1-2; d_gene: NA; v_gene: TRBV27; CDR3aa: CASSLTANINYGYTF; CDR3nt: TGTGCCAGCAGTTTAACAGCAAACATTAACTATGGCTACACCTTC
abundance: NA; j_gene: TRBJ2-3; d_gene: TRBD2; v_gene: TRBV4-3; CDR3aa: CASSQDSGDTQYF; CDR3nt: TGCGCCAGCAGCCAAGATAGCGGGGATACGCAGTATTTT
abundance: NA; j_gene: TRBJ1-3; d_gene: NA; v_gene: TRBV4-1; CDR3aa: CASSLQGQLSGNTIYF; CDR3nt: TGCGCCAGCAGCCTCCAAGGACAGCTCTCTGGAAACACCATATATTTT
abundance: NA; j_gene: TRBJ2-4; d_gene: TRBD2; v_gene: TRBV4-3; CDR3aa: CASSHGRTSGGVQYF; CDR3nt: TGCGCCAGCAGCCATGGCCGGACTAGCGGGGGGGTTCAGTACTTC
abundance: NA; j_gene: TRBJ2-5; d_gene: TRBD2; v_gene: TRBV6-5; CDR3aa: CASSYGTSGKTQYF; CDR3nt: TGTGCCAGCAGCTACGGGACTAGCGGGAAGACCCAGTACTTC
abundance: NA; j_gene: TRBJ2-5; d_gene: TRBD2; v_gene: TRBV28; CDR3aa: CASSFRGLQETQYF; CDR3nt: TGTGCCAGCAGTTTTAGGGGACTACAAGAGACCCAGTACTTC
abundance: NA; j_gene: TRBJ2-1; d_gene: TRBD2; v_gene: TRBV7-8; CDR3aa: CASSYERGGGNEQFF; CDR3nt: TGTGCCAGCAGCTACGAGCGGGGGGGAGGAAATGAGCAGTTCTTC
abundance: NA; j_gene: TRBJ2-1; d_gene: TRBD1; v_gene: TRBV5-4; CDR3aa: CASSYDGTVNEQFF; CDR3nt: TGTGCCAGCAGCTATGACGGGACAGTTAATGAGCAGTTCTTC
abundance: NA; j_gene: TRBJ2-2; d_gene: TRBD1; v_gene: TRBV19; CDR3aa: CASEDRGVTGELFF; CDR3nt: TGTGCCAGCGAAGACAGGGGGGTCACCGGGGAGCTGTTTTTT
abundance: once; j_gene: TRBJ2-5; d_gene: NA; v_gene: TRBV15; CDR3aa: CATSIQQETQYF; CDR3nt: TGTGCCACCAGCATACAACAAGAGACCCAGTACTTC
abundance: few; j_gene: TRBJ2-3; d_gene: NA; v_gene: TRBV19; CDR3aa: CASKQLGANTQYF; CDR3nt: TGTGCCAGTAAACAGTTAGGTGCGAATACGCAGTATTTT
abundance: NA; j_gene: TRBJ1-6; d_gene: NA; v_gene: TRBV5-1; CDR3aa: CASSLVESDSPLHF; CDR3nt: TGCGCCAGCAGCTTGGTAGAAAGTGATTCACCCCTCCACTTT
abundance: NA; j_gene: TRBJ2-7; d_gene: TRBD1; v_gene: TRBV6-5; CDR3aa: CASKTDRAPYEQYF; CDR3nt: TGTGCCAGCAAAACGGACAGGGCTCCCTACGAGCAGTACTTC
abundance: once; j_gene: TRBJ1-1; d_gene: NA; v_gene: TRBV6-5; CDR3aa: CASRGRDEAFF; CDR3nt: TGTGCCAGCAGAGGGCGGGATGAAGCTTTCTTT
abundance: NA; j_gene: TRBJ1-2; d_gene: NA; v_gene: TRBV2; CDR3aa: CASSERRGRSYGYTF; CDR3nt: TGTGCCAGCAGTGAACGGAGGGGCAGAAGCTATGGCTACACCTTC
abundance: NA; j_gene: TRBJ1-3; d_gene: NA; v_gene: TRBV7-2; CDR3aa: CASSLISRGGGNTIYF; CDR3nt: TGTGCCAGCAGCTTAATCTCCCGGGGAGGTGGAAACACCATATATTTT
abundance: once; j_gene: TRBJ2-3; d_gene: TRBD2; v_gene: TRBV4-1; CDR3aa: CASSQARLAGGPDTQYF; CDR3nt: TGCGCCAGCAGCCAAGCCCGACTAGCGGGGGGCCCAGATACGCAGTATTTT
abundance: NA; j_gene: TRBJ2-3; d_gene: NA; v_gene: TRBV5-6; CDR3aa: CASSKPGHHTDTQYF; CDR3nt: TGTGCCAGCAGCAAGCCGGGACACCACACAGATACGCAGTATTTT
abundance: NA; j_gene: TRBJ1-3; d_gene: NA; v_gene: TRBV6-5; CDR3aa: CASSGLAGSGNTIYF; CDR3nt: TGTGCCAGCAGTGGGTTGGCAGGTTCTGGAAACACCATATATTTT
abundance: NA; j_gene: TRBJ2-5; d_gene: NA; v_gene: TRBV4-3; CDR3aa: CASSQGAGEETQYF; CDR3nt: TGCGCCAGCAGCCAAGGGGCAGGGGAAGAGACCCAGTACTTC
abundance: NA; j_gene: TRBJ1-1; d_gene: TRBD1; v_gene: TRBV2; CDR3aa: CASSERGRGLTEAFF; CDR3nt: TGTGCCAGCAGTGAACGGGGCAGGGGGCTAACTGAAGCTTTCTTT
abundance: NA; j_gene: TRBJ1-2; d_gene: NA; v_gene: TRBV6-1; CDR3aa: CASTFDSVYGYTF; CDR3nt: TGTGCCAGCACCTTCGACTCCGTCTATGGCTACACCTTC
abundance: few; j_gene: TRBJ1-5; d_gene: NA; v_gene: TRBV6-6; CDR3aa: CASNRFNQPQHF; CDR3nt: TGTGCCAGCAACAGGTTTAATCAGCCCCAGCATTTT
abundance: NA; j_gene: TRBJ1-3; d_gene: NA; v_gene: TRBV4-2; CDR3aa: CASSQDALGLHSGNTIYF; CDR3nt: TGTGCCAGCAGCCAAGACGCACTGGGACTCCACTCTGGAAACACCATATATTTT
abundance: NA; j_gene: TRBJ1-1; d_gene: TRBD1; v_gene: TRBV7-8; CDR3aa: CASSFSGTENTEAFF; CDR3nt: TGTGCCAGCAGCTTTTCCGGGACAGAAAACACTGAAGCTTTCTTT
abundance: NA; j_gene: TRBJ2-1; d_gene: TRBD2; v_gene: TRBV4-2; CDR3aa: CASSPGGDSNEQFF; CDR3nt: TGTGCCAGCAGCCCCGGGGGGGACTCCAATGAGCAGTTCTTC
abundance: NA; j_gene: TRBJ2-3; d_gene: NA; v_gene: TRBV7-2; CDR3aa: CASSLSGTDTQYF; CDR3nt: TGTGCCAGCAGCCTTTCGGGCACAGATACGCAGTATTTT